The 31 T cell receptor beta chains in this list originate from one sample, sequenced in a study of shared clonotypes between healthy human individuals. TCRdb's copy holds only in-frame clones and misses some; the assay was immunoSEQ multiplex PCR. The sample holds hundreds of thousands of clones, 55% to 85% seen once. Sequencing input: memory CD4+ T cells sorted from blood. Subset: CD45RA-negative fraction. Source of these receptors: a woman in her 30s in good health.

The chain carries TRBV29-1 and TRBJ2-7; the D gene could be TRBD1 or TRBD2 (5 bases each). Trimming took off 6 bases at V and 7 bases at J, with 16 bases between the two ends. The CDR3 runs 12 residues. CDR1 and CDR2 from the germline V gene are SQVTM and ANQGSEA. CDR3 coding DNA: TGCAGCGTCGATCTAGACTGGGGGGAGCAGTACTTC. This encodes CSVDLDWGEQYF.

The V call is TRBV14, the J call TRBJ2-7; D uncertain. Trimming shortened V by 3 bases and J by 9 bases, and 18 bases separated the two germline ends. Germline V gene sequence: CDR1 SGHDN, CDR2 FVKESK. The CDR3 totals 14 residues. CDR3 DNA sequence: TGTGCCAGCAGCCAGGACCTCTCGGATTTTCGGCAGTACTTC. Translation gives CASSQDLSDFRQYF.

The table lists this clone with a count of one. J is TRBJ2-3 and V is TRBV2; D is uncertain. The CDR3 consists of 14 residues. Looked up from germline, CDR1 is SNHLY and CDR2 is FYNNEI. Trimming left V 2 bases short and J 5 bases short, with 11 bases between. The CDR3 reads CASSESPGKDTQYF. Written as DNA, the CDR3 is TGTGCCAGCAGTGAATCCCCAGGAAAAGATACGCAGTATTTT.

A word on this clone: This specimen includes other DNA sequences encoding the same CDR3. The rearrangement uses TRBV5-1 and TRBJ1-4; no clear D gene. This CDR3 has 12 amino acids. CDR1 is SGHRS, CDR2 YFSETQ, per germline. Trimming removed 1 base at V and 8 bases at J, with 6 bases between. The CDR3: CASSLLGEKLFF. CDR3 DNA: TGCGCCAGCAGCTTGTTAGGGGAAAAACTGTTTTTT.

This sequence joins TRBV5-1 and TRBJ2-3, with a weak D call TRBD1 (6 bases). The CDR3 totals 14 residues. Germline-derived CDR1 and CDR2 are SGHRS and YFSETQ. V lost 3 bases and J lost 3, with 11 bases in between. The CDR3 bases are TGCGCCAGCAGCTCGGCCACAGGGACAGATACGCAGTATTTT. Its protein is CASSSATGTDTQYF.

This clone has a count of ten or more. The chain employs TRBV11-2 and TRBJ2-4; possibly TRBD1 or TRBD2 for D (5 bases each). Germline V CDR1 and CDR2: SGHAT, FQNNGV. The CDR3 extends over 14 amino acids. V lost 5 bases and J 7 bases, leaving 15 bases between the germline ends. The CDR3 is CASSPKGPPNIQYF. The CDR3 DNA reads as TGTGCCAGCAGCCCCAAGGGACCACCCAACATTCAGTACTTC. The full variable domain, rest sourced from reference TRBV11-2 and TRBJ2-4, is EAGVAQSPRYKIIEKRQSVAFWCNPISGHATLYWYQQILGQGPKLLIQFQNNGVVDDSQLPKDRFSAERLKGVDSTLKIQPAKLEDSAVYLCASSPKGPPNIQYFGAGTRLSVL.

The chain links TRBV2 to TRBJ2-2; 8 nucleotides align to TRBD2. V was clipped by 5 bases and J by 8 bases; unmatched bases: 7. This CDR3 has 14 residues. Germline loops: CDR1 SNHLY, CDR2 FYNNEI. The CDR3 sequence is CASSPKRERGELFF. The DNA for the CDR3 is TGTGCCAGCAGTCCGAAGCGGGAGAGGGGGGAGCTGTTTTTT.

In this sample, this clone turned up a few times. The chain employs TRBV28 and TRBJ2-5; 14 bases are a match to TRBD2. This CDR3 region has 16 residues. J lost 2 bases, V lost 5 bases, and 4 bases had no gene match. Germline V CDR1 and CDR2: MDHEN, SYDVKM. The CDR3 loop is CASSQTSGREQETQYF. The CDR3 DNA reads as TGTGCCAGCAGTCAGACTAGCGGGAGGGAGCAAGAGACCCAGTACTTC.

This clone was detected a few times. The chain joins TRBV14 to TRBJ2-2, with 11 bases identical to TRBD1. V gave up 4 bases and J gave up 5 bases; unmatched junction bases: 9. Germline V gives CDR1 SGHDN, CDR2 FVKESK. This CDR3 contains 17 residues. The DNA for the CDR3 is TGTGCCAGCAGCCTTACGCCGGGACAGGGGGGAACCGGGGAGCTGTTTTTT. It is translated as CASSLTPGQGGTGELFF.

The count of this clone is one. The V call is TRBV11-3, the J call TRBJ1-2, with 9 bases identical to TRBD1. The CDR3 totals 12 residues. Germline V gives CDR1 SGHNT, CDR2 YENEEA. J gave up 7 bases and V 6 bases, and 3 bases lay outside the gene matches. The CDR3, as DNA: TGTGCCAGCAGTACAGGGGGCCGTGGCTACACCTTC. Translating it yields CASSTGGRGYTF.

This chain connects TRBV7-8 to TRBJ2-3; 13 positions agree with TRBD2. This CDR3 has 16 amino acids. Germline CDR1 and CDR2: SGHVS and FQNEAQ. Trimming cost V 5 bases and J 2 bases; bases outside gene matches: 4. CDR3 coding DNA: TGTGCCAGCAGCAGCGGGACTAGCGGGATCACAGATACGCAGTATTTT. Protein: CASSSGTSGITDTQYF.

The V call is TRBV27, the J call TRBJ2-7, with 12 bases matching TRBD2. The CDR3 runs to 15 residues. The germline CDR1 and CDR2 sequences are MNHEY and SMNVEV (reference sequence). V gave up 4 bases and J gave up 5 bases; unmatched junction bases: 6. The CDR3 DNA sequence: TGTGCCAGCAGTTCCGCGGGACTAGCGGGCAACGAGCAGTACTTC. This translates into CASSSAGLAGNEQYF.

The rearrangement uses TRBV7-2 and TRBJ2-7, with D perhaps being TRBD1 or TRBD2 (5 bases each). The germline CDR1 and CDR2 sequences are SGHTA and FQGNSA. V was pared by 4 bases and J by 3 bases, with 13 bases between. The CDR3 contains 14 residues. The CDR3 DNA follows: TGTGCCAGCAGCTCTCCGGGACGAGACTACGAGCAGTACTTC. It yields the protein CASSSPGRDYEQYF.

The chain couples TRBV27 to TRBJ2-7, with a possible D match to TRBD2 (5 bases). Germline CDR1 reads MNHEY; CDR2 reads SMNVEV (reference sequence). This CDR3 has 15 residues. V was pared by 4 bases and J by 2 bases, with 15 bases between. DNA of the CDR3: TGTGCCAGCAGTTCCCCCAGGACGGGAACCTACGAGCAGTACTTC. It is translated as CASSSPRTGTYEQYF.

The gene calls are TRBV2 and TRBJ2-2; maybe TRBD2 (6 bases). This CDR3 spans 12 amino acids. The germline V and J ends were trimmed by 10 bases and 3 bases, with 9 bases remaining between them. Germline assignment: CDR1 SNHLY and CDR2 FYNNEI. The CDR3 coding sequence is TGTGCCACGAGGAGGGACACCGGGGAGCTGTTTTTT. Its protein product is CATRRDTGELFF.

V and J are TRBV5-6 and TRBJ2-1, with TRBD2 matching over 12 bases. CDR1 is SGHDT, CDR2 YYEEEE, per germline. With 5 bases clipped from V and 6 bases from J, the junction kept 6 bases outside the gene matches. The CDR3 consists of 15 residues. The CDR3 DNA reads TGTGCCAGCAGGGGCGGACTAGCGGGATTCAATGAGCAGTTCTTC. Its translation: CASRGGLAGFNEQFF. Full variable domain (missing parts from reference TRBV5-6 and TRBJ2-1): DAGVTQSPTHLIKTRGQQVTLRCSPKSGHDTVSWYQQALGQGPQFIFQYYEEEERQRGNFPDRFSGHQFPNYSSELNVNALLLGDSALYLCASRGGLAGFNEQFFGPGTRLTVL.

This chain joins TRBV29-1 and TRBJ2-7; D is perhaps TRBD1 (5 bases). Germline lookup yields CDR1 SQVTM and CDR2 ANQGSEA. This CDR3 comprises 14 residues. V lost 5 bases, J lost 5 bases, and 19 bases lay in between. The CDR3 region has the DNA TGCAGCGTTTCCCTGGGGTGGGGCGCAGACGAGCAGTACTTC. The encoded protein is CSVSLGWGADEQYF.

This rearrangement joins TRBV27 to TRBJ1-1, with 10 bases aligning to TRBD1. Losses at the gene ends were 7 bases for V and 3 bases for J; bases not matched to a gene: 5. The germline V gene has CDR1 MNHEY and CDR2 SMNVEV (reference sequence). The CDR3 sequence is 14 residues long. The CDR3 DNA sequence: TGTGCCAGCACCAGACAGGGGGCGGACACTGAAGCTTTCTTT. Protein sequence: CASTRQGADTEAFF.

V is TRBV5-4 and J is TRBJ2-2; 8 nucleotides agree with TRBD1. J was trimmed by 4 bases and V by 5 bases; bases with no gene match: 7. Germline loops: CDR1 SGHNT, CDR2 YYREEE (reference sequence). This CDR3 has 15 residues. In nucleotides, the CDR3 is TGTGCCAGCAGGGGGGACAGGTTCGTCACCGGGGAGCTGTTTTTT. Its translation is CASRGDRFVTGELFF.

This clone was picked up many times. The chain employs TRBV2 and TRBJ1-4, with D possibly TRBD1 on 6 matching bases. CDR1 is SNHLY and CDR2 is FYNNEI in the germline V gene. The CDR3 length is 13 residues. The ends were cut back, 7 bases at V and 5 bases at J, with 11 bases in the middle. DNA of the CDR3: TGTGCCAGCATGAGGGACAACAATGAAAAACTGTTTTTT. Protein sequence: CASMRDNNEKLFF. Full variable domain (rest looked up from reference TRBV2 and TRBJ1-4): EPEVTQTPSHQVTQMGQEVILRCVPISNHLYFYWYRQILGQKVEFLVSFYNNEISEKSEIFDDQFSVERPDGSNFTLKIRSTKLEDSAMYFCASMRDNNEKLFFGSGTQLSVL.

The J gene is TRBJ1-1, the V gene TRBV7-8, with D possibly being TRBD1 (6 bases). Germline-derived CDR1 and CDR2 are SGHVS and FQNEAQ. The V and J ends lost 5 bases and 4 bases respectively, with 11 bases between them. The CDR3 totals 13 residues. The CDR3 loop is CASSNDRITEAFF. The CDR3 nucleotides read TGTGCCAGCAGCAACGACAGGATCACTGAAGCTTTCTTT.

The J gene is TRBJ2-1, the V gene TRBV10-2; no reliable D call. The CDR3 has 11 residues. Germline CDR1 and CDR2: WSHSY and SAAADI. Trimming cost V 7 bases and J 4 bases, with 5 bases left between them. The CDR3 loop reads CASNKYNEQFF. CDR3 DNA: TGCGCCAGCAACAAGTACAATGAGCAGTTCTTC.

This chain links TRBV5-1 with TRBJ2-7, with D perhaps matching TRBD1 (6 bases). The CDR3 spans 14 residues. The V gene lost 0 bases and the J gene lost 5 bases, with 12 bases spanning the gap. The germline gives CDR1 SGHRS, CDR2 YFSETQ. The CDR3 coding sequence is TGCGCCAGCAGCTTGGAGGTACAGGGCCACGAGCAGTACTTC. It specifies CASSLEVQGHEQYF.

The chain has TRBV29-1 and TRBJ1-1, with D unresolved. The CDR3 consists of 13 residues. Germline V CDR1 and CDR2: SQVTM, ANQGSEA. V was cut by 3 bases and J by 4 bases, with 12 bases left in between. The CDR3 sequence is CSVDMGEGTEAFF. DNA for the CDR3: TGCAGCGTTGACATGGGAGAGGGCACTGAAGCTTTCTTT.

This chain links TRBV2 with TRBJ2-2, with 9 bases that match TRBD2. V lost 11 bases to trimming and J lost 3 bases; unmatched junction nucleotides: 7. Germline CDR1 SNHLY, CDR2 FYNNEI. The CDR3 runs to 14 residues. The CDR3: CAGRTSVYTGELFF. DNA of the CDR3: TGTGCCGGGAGGACTAGCGTCTACACCGGGGAGCTGTTTTTT.

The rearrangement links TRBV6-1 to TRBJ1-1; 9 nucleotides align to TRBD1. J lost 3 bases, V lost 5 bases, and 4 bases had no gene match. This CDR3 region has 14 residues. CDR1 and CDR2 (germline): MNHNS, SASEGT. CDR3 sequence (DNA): TGTGCCAGCAGTACGGACAGGGGCGACACTGAAGCTTTCTTT. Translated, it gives CASSTDRGDTEAFF.

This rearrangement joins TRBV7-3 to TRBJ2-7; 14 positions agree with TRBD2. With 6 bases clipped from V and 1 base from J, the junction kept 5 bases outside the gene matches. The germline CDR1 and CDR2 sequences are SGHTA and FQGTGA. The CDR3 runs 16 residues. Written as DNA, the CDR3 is TGTGCCAGCAGTCTCGGGACTAGCGGGAGATCCTACGAGCAGTACTTC. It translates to CASSLGTSGRSYEQYF.

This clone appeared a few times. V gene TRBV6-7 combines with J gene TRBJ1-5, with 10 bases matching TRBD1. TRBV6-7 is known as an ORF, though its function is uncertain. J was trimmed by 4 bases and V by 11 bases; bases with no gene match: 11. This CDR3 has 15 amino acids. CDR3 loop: CARPGTGVVNQPQHF. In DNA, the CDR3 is TGTGCCCGCCCCGGGACAGGGGTCGTTAATCAGCCCCAGCATTTT.

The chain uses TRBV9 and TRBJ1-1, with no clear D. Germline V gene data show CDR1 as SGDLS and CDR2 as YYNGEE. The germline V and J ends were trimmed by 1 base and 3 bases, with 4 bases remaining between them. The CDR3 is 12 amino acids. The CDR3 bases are TGTGCCAGCAGCGTATCGGACACTGAAGCTTTCTTT. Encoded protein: CASSVSDTEAFF.

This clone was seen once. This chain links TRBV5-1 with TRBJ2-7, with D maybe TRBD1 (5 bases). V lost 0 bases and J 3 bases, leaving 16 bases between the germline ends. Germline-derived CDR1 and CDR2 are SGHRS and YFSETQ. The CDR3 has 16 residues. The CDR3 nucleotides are TGCGCCAGCAGCTTGGGGCAGGGCAACGTATACTACGAGCAGTACTTC. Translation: CASSLGQGNVYYEQYF.

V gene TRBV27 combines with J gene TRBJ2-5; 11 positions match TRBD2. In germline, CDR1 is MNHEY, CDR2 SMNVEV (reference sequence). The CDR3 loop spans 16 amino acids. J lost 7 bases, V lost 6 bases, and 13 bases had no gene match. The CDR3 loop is CASRPLIAGGPGTQYF. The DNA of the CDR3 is TGTGCCAGCAGACCTTTAATAGCGGGAGGGCCGGGGACCCAGTACTTC.